The rows below give T cell receptor beta chains drawn from one sample of a study of T cells in Graves' hyperthyroidism and ophthalmopathy. A single record per CDR3 protein comes from TCRdb applying MiXCR to the multiplex PCR reads. The sample carries about 590,000 distinct CDR3 sequences, 14% recorded once. The specimen sequenced was blood. The receptors were gathered from a woman under 30 with Graves' ophthalmopathy. Both conserved end residues are part of each CDR3. A D gene is named only where the DNA matches it firmly. The listing skips clone size in some rows; elsewhere it reads once, few, many or a size class.

CDR3: CASKTPRGEDGANVLTF; DNA: TGTGCCAGTAAAACCCCCAGGGGCGAGGACGGGGCCAACGTCCTGACTTTC; J: TRBJ2-6; D: -; size: -; V: TRBV19
CDR3: CASSRRIGEGGPHEQFF; DNA: TGTGCCAGCAGCCGCCGAATTGGGGAGGGAGGGCCCCATGAGCAGTTCTTC; J: TRBJ2-1; D: TRBD2; size: -; V: TRBV7-2
CDR3: CASRPPLAGEVDTQYF; DNA: TGTGCCAGCAGACCCCCTTTAGCGGGAGAGGTAGATACGCAGTATTTT; J: TRBJ2-3; D: TRBD2; size: few; V: TRBV6-1
CDR3: CASRSSGSDEQYF; DNA: TGTGCCAGCAGGTCTAGCGGGAGCGACGAGCAGTACTTC; J: TRBJ2-7; D: TRBD2; size: many; V: TRBV11-3
CDR3: CASSPRLAYETQYF; DNA: TGTGCCAGCAGCCCTCGACTAGCTTACGAGACCCAGTACTTC; J: TRBJ2-5; D: TRBD2; size: many; V: TRBV9
CDR3: CSARDSAADTQYF; DNA: TGCAGTGCTAGAGATTCGGCAGCAGATACGCAGTATTTT; J: TRBJ2-3; D: -; size: many; V: TRBV20-1
CDR3: CASSTTGEYGYTF; DNA: TGTGCCAGCAGCACCACAGGGGAGTATGGCTACACCTTC; J: TRBJ1-2; D: TRBD1; size: -; V: TRBV9
CDR3: CASSPQRLDKPETQYF; DNA: TGTGCCAGCAGCCCACAAAGGTTAGACAAGCCAGAGACCCAGTACTTC; J: TRBJ2-5; D: -; size: many; V: TRBV12-3/TRBV12-4
CDR3: CASSPRTSGRGGEQYF; DNA: TGTGCCAGCAGTCCCCGGACTAGCGGGAGAGGCGGGGAGCAGTACTTC; J: TRBJ2-7; D: TRBD2; size: many; V: TRBV12-3/TRBV12-4
CDR3: CSAARDREDTQYF; DNA: TGCAGCGCCGCCCGAGACAGGGAAGATACGCAGTATTTT; J: TRBJ2-3; D: TRBD1; size: few; V: TRBV29-1
CDR3: CASSPIRNEKLFF; DNA: TGTGCCAGCAGCCCCATCCGTAATGAAAAACTGTTTTTT; J: TRBJ1-4; D: -; size: many; V: TRBV11-2
CDR3: CAGSTETANSPLHF; DNA: TGTGCCGGATCTACAGAGACAGCCAATTCACCCCTCCACTTT; J: TRBJ1-6; D: -; size: few; V: TRBV2
CDR3: CASSSPDLLAGGLYNEQFF; DNA: TGTGCCAGCAGCTCCCCAGACCTACTAGCGGGAGGTCTCTACAATGAGCAGTTCTTC; J: TRBJ2-1; D: TRBD2; size: many; V: TRBV7-8
CDR3: CATSRDPWEAEAFF; DNA: TGTGCCACCAGCAGAGATCCATGGGAGGCTGAAGCTTTCTTT; J: TRBJ1-1; D: -; size: -; V: TRBV15
CDR3: CASSIVGRSGELFF; DNA: TGTGCCAGTAGTATAGTAGGGAGGTCGGGGGAGCTGTTTTTT; J: TRBJ2-2; D: -; size: few; V: TRBV19
CDR3: CASSPFQGASTDTQYF; DNA: TGTGCCAGCTCACCTTTTCAGGGGGCGAGCACAGATACGCAGTATTTT; J: TRBJ2-3; D: TRBD1; size: -; V: TRBV18
CDR3: CASSVGSSGGRRDNEQFF; DNA: TGTGCCAGCAGCGTAGGGAGTAGCGGGGGCCGACGGGACAATGAGCAGTTCTTC; J: TRBJ2-1; D: TRBD2; size: -; V: TRBV9
CDR3: CASSLGHPMTLNTEAFF; DNA: TGTGCCAGCAGCTTAGGCCACCCCATGACCCTGAACACTGAAGCTTTCTTT; J: TRBJ1-1; D: -; size: many; V: TRBV7-6
CDR3: CASRPSGSGTQYF; DNA: TGTGCCAGCAGACCTAGCGGGAGTGGGACCCAGTACTTC; J: TRBJ2-5; D: TRBD2; size: -; V: TRBV11-3
CDR3: CASSLSFVGTQYF; DNA: TGTGCCAGCAGTTTATCGTTCGTAGGTACGCAGTATTTT; J: TRBJ2-3; D: -; size: -; V: TRBV27
CDR3: CASSISGTSGRSDTQYF; DNA: TGTGCCAGCAGCATTTCCGGGACTAGCGGACGCAGCGATACGCAGTATTTT; J: TRBJ2-3; D: TRBD2; size: -; V: TRBV7-3
CDR3: CASSRVGGTTDTQYF; DNA: TGTGCCAGCAGCCGTGTAGGGGGGACGACAGATACGCAGTATTTT; J: TRBJ2-3; D: -; size: many; V: TRBV7-3
CDR3: CASSIRQFYEQYF; DNA: TGTGCCAGTAGTATAAGGCAGTTCTACGAGCAGTACTTC; J: TRBJ2-7; D: -; size: many; V: TRBV19
CDR3: CAWRRTPPDTQYF; DNA: TGTGCCTGGCGGAGGACACCTCCAGATACGCAGTATTTT; J: TRBJ2-3; D: -; size: many; V: TRBV30
CDR3: CASSRSPRQGVNQPQHF; DNA: TGTGCCAGCAGCCGAAGTCCGAGACAGGGGGTGAATCAGCCCCAGCATTTT; J: TRBJ1-5; D: TRBD1; size: few; V: TRBV28
CDR3: CASSSNPVLQGGDGYTF; DNA: TGTGCCAGCAGCTCCAACCCCGTCCTACAGGGAGGGGATGGCTACACCTTC; J: TRBJ1-2; D: -; size: few; V: TRBV13
CDR3: CASSGRTGPSSYNEQFF; DNA: TGTGCCAGCAGCGGAAGGACAGGTCCAAGCTCCTACAATGAGCAGTTCTTC; J: TRBJ2-1; D: TRBD1; size: many; V: TRBV7-8
CDR3: CASSPMGGYGGGNQPQHF; DNA: TGCGCCAGCAGCCCCATGGGAGGCTACGGGGGGGGCAATCAGCCCCAGCATTTT; J: TRBJ1-5; D: -; size: -; V: TRBV4-1
CDR3: CASSRRPTRGTEAFF; DNA: TGTGCCAGCAGCCGTAGACCGACTAGGGGCACTGAAGCTTTCTTT; J: TRBJ1-1; D: -; size: -; V: TRBV2
CDR3: CASSPGLAGVFNEQYF; DNA: TGTGCCAGCAGTCCGGGACTAGCGGGAGTATTTAACGAGCAGTACTTC; J: TRBJ2-7; D: TRBD2; size: many; V: TRBV28
CDR3: CASSTGERNEQYF; DNA: TGTGCCAGCAGCACAGGGGAGCGCAACGAGCAGTACTTC; J: TRBJ2-7; D: TRBD1; size: many; V: TRBV6-1
CDR3: CASSLLRPHGGRPMGEQFF; DNA: TGTGCCAGCAGCTTACTAAGGCCCCACGGCGGGAGGCCCATGGGGGAGCAGTTCTTC; J: TRBJ2-1; D: TRBD2; size: many; V: TRBV7-2
CDR3: CASSQALTGELFF; DNA: TGTGCCAGCAGCCAAGCTCTCACCGGGGAGCTGTTTTTT; J: TRBJ2-2; D: -; size: many; V: TRBV3-1
CDR3: CATSEGVLGNQPQHF; DNA: TGTGCCACCAGTGAAGGGGTTTTGGGCAATCAGCCCCAGCATTTT; J: TRBJ1-5; D: -; size: -; V: TRBV24-1
CDR3: CASSPYRTENQPQHF; DNA: TGTGCCAGCTCACCATATAGGACAGAGAATCAGCCCCAGCATTTT; J: TRBJ1-5; D: -; size: few; V: TRBV18
CDR3: CASTHEGPRYF; DNA: TGTGCCAGCACCCACGAGGGCCCGCGGTACTTC; J: TRBJ2-7; D: -; size: -; V: TRBV6-1
CDR3: CASSQRGTGPGELFF; DNA: TGTGCCAGCAGCCAACGGGGGACAGGACCCGGGGAGCTGTTTTTT; J: TRBJ2-2; D: TRBD1; size: many; V: TRBV9
CDR3: CASSTRRGANYGYTF; DNA: TGTGCCAGCAGCACCAGAAGGGGGGCTAACTATGGCTACACCTTC; J: TRBJ1-2; D: -; size: many; V: TRBV7-8
CDR3: CASTWAGTEAFF; DNA: TGTGCCAGCACATGGGCTGGAACTGAAGCTTTCTTT; J: TRBJ1-1; D: -; size: few; V: TRBV6-1
CDR3: CASSVGLAGGVLPGELFF; DNA: TGTGCCAGCAGCGTAGGACTAGCGGGAGGAGTCCTCCCCGGGGAGCTGTTTTTT; J: TRBJ2-2; D: TRBD2; size: -; V: TRBV9
CDR3: CASIAPEGPVF; DNA: TGTGCCAGCATCGCTCCGGAGGGACCGGTCTTT; J: TRBJ1-1; D: -; size: many; V: TRBV3-1
CDR3: CASSMVENIQYF; DNA: TGTGCCAGCTCGATGGTGGAAAACATTCAGTACTTC; J: TRBJ2-4; D: -; size: many; V: TRBV12-3/TRBV12-4
CDR3: CASSFQGSYEQFF; DNA: TGTGCCAGCAGCTTTCAGGGTAGCTATGAGCAGTTCTTC; J: TRBJ2-1; D: -; size: -; V: TRBV7-9
CDR3: CSARDVLILGDIQYF; DNA: TGCAGTGCTAGAGATGTCCTCATACTAGGGGACATTCAGTACTTC; J: TRBJ2-4; D: -; size: few; V: TRBV20-1
CDR3: CASSYGMGPFYEQYF; DNA: TGTGCCAGCAGTTACGGCATGGGGCCATTCTACGAGCAGTACTTC; J: TRBJ2-7; D: -; size: many; V: TRBV6-5
CDR3: CASSLGLAGKMGYNEQFF; DNA: TGTGCCAGCAGCCTGGGACTAGCGGGAAAAATGGGTTACAATGAGCAGTTCTTC; J: TRBJ2-1; D: TRBD2; size: many; V: TRBV7-3
CDR3: CASSDWIPGPLRGYTF; DNA: TGTGCCAGCAGTGATTGGATCCCAGGGCCCCTCCGTGGCTACACCTTC; J: TRBJ1-2; D: -; size: few; V: TRBV2